The clone carrying this T cell receptor (beta chain) appeared many times. Its antigen is as yet unknown. TCRdb called the reads again in MiXCR, with one record for every CDR3 protein. The data contain about 900,000 distinct CDR3 sequences, approximately 31% of them singletons. These data belong to a study of T cell repertoires in cytomegalovirus infection. Study-level information: Researchers turned to recently identified HLA-C-restricted CMV epitopes as well as well-studied HLA-B-restricted ones. Both CMV infection and a matching HLA type were indicated by public TCR beta signatures. Study outcomes and limitations: HLA-C-restricted CMV-specific TCR beta clonotypes were dominant in the ex vivo response.

Sequenced material: cultured CD8+ T cells from PBMCs, taken from culture after CMV antigen stimulation. This TCR was sampled from a human donor in good health (CMV status not recorded). Some clones in this sample may be carry-over from other donors' samples.

The CDR3, as DNA: TGTGCCAGCAGCCGAGGACCCCAGTGGACAGATACGCAGTATTTT. It yields the protein CASSRGPQWTDTQYF. The genes are TRBV7-2 and TRBJ2-3; D remains ambiguous. Looked up from germline, CDR1 is SGHTA and CDR2 is FQGNSA. This CDR3 is built from 15 residues. Trimming removed 5 bases at V and 3 bases at J, with 15 bases between.